This T cell receptor beta chain appears in the sequencing data of a study of T cell repertoires in cytomegalovirus infection. Findings and caveats of the study: The response measured ex vivo was dominated by TCR beta clonotypes (HLA-C-restricted and CMV-specific). Accumulated public TCR beta family frequency recognized individuals carrying CMV together with the relevant HLA.

The CDR3 runs 14 residues. Between the trimmed V and J ends, which lost 8 bases and 0 bases, there was a span of 10 bases. CDR1 is ENHRY, CDR2 SYGVKD, per germline. This clonotype occurred many times. What it recognizes is unknown. Each CDR3 protein is one row after TCRdb ran MiXCR on the reads. The table lists roughly 81,000 distinct CDR3 sequences, 3.7% of them singletons. This chain links TRBV10-3 with TRBJ2-2; no definite D call. This clonotype originated in a human donor in good health (CMV status not recorded). Some clones in this sample may be carry-over from other donors' samples. What was sequenced was PBMCs. As DNA, the CDR3 is TGTGCCATCGAGTACAGTCCGAACACCGGGGAGCTGTTTTTT. Translation: CAIEYSPNTGELFF.